Detailed here is one TCR beta chain. The sample is drawn from a study of blood T cell repertoires in COVID-19. Study-wide context: T cells, B-cell-depleted T cells, or PBMCs supplied cDNA or gDNA.

Profiling relied on immunoSEQ multiplex PCR, and the TCRdb table lists in-frame clones only, not all of them. Of about 170,000 clones listed, about 86% are singletons. The specimen was peripheral blood. The receptor's source is a woman of 80 years or more in a cohort sampled during active or convalescent COVID-19.

The CDR3 is CASSQRDSNEQFF. In nucleotides, the CDR3 is TGCGCCAGCAGCCAGAGGGACAGCAATGAGCAGTTCTTC. This chain links TRBV5-1 with TRBJ2-1, with 7 bases aligning to TRBD1. Germline trimming cut 4 bases from V and 6 bases from J; bases unmatched to any gene: 4. The CDR3 sequence is 13 residues long. Germline CDR1 and CDR2: SGHRS and YFSETQ.